This T cell receptor beta chain is from a study of CD8 T cells in ankylosing spondylitis. Findings of the study overall: Some of these motif variants have turned up before, in reports on reactive arthritis synovial fluid and blood. One TCR beta motif, made up of eight or nine highly homologous variants, appeared characteristic of ankylosing spondylitis blood.

As to this clonotype: What it binds is not known.

This CDR3 comprises 16 residues. J gave up 0 bases and V 3 bases, and 5 bases lay outside the gene matches. The germline V gene has CDR1 MDHEN and CDR2 SYDVKM. TCRdb re-analysed the 5' RACE reads in MiXCR, keeping a single row per CDR3 protein. The sample has 250,000 to 400,000 distinct CDR3 sequences, under 14% seen once. V usage is TRBV28 and J usage is TRBJ1-5; TRBD1 agrees at 7 bases. The specimen sequenced was blood, either unsorted or a sorted T cell fraction (not recorded which). This TCR derives from a female donor with ankylosing spondylitis or in good health (not recorded which). CDR3 DNA sequence: TGTGCCAGCAGTTTTAAGACAGGGCCTAGCAATCAGCCCCAGCATTTT. Translating gives CASSFKTGPSNQPQHF.